This is a list of T cell receptor beta chains from one sample in a study of Ad26.COV2.S vaccination and SARS-CoV-2 variants. The assay was immunoSEQ multiplex PCR, and TCRdb's table has in-frame clones only and misses some. The table lists 360,000 or so clones, roughly 84% of them singletons, with about 3.4% in the top ten. Specimen: peripheral blood, collected in a trial of Ad26.COV2.S vaccine versus placebo. Receptors originate from a person between 18 and 65 years old who received the Ad26.COV2.S COVID-19 vaccine or a placebo. Both conserved end residues are part of each CDR3. Each record gives: D gene, J gene, V gene, clone size, CDR3 protein, CDR3 DNA. The D gene is left open where the match is weak. Size tells how often a clone was seen (once, few, many) or the class of an expanded clone, and some rows leave it out.

D: TRBD1
J: TRBJ2-5
V: TRBV19
size: .
CDR3: CASSTGTGVGETQYF
DNA: TGTGCCAGTAGTACCGGGACAGGGGTGGGGGAGACCCAGTACTTC

D: .
J: TRBJ2-1
V: TRBV7-9
size: .
CDR3: CASLRGASTNEQFF
DNA: TGTGCCAGCCTCAGGGGGGCCTCAACCAATGAGCAGTTCTTC

D: .
J: TRBJ2-1
V: TRBV7-3
size: once
CDR3: CASSFVASSYNEQFF
DNA: TGTGCCAGCAGCTTCGTGGCGAGCTCCTACAATGAGCAGTTCTTC

D: .
J: TRBJ1-4
V: TRBV19
size: .
CDR3: CASSIEGLDEKLFF
DNA: TGTGCCAGTAGTATAGAAGGGTTGGATGAAAAACTGTTTTTT

D: TRBD1
J: TRBJ2-7
V: TRBV29-1
size: .
CDR3: CSVARQGAVYEQYF
DNA: TGCAGCGTTGCCCGACAGGGGGCGGTGTACGAGCAGTACTTC

D: .
J: TRBJ2-1
V: TRBV9
size: .
CDR3: CASSPLEGGEQFF
DNA: TGTGCCAGCAGCCCGCTGGAGGGAGGTGAGCAGTTCTTC

D: TRBD1
J: TRBJ2-7
V: TRBV5-1
size: .
CDR3: CASSQDPTGGEQYF
DNA: TGCGCCAGCAGCCAAGACCCGACAGGGGGAGAGCAGTACTTC

D: .
J: TRBJ1-2
V: TRBV6-5
size: .
CDR3: CASSYLRGISGYTF
DNA: TGTGCCAGCAGTTACCTCAGGGGAATAAGCGGCTACACCTTC

D: .
J: TRBJ2-3
V: TRBV4-3
size: .
CDR3: CASSQERRDTQYF
DNA: TGCGCCAGCAGCCAAGAAAGAAGAGATACGCAGTATTTT

D: TRBD1
J: TRBJ1-1
V: TRBV19
size: .
CDR3: CASSMGQDTEAFF
DNA: TGTGCCAGTAGTATGGGACAGGACACTGAAGCTTTCTTT

D: .
J: TRBJ2-2
V: TRBV7-3
size: .
CDR3: CASSSNRNRANTGELFF
DNA: TGTGCCAGCAGCTCTAACAGAAACAGGGCGAACACCGGGGAGCTGTTTTTT

D: TRBD1
J: TRBJ1-6
V: TRBV18
size: .
CDR3: CASSPGQGESPLHF
DNA: TGTGCCAGCTCACCCGGACAGGGGGAATCACCCCTCCACTTT

D: TRBD2
J: TRBJ2-1
V: TRBV16
size: .
CDR3: CASSKSGRGVNEQFF
DNA: TGTGCCAGCAGCAAATCAGGGAGGGGCGTCAATGAGCAGTTCTTC